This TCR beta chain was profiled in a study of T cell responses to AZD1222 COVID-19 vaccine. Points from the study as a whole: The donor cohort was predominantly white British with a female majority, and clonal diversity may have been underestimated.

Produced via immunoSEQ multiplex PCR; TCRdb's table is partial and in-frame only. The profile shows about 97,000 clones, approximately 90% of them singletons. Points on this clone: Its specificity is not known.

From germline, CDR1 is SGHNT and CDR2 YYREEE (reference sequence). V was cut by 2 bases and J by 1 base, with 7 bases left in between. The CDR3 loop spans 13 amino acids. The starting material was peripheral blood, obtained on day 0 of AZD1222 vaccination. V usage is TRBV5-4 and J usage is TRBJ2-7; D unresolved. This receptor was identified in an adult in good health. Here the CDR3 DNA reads TGTGCCAGCAGCTTACAGCCGTCCTACGAGCAGTACTTC. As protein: CASSLQPSYEQYF. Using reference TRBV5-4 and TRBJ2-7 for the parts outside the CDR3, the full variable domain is ETGVTQSPTHLIKTRGQQVTLRCSSQSGHNTVSWYQQALGQGPQFIFQYYREEENGRGNFPPRFSGLQFPNYSSELNVNALELDDSALYLCASSLQPSYEQYFGPGTRLTVT.